This TCR beta chain originates from a study of T cells in Graves' hyperthyroidism and ophthalmopathy. Findings and caveats of the study: A 13 V-J model separated ophthalmopathy from stable hyperthyroidism. Blood also contained most expanded thyroid clonotypes above 0.001.

This clonotype has just a few counts. Its antigen is unknown. Researchers amplified the TCR beta CDR3 regions from RNA transcripts. The HTBI set primed first-round TCR CDR3 RT-PCR. TCRdb itself ran the multiplex PCR reads through MiXCR, one entry per CDR3 protein. Of 480,000 or so distinct CDR3 sequences listed, roughly 14% are singletons. A lack of ophthalmopathy progression within 18 months defined stable Graves' hyperthyroidism. Disease duration under 2 months; hyperthyroidism patients were aged 18 to 65. The V and J ends lost 0 bases and 2 bases respectively, with 5 bases between them. The CDR3 is 13 amino acids. The V gene's germline CDR1 is SGHNT and CDR2 YENEEA.

This chain connects TRBV11-3 to TRBJ2-7; no clear D gene. This TCR was recovered from a woman younger than 30 with Graves' hyperthyroidism. The sample taken for sequencing was blood. The CDR3 region has the DNA TGTGCCAGCAGCTTAGAAGTAGCCTACGAGCAGTACTTC. It yields the protein CASSLEVAYEQYF.